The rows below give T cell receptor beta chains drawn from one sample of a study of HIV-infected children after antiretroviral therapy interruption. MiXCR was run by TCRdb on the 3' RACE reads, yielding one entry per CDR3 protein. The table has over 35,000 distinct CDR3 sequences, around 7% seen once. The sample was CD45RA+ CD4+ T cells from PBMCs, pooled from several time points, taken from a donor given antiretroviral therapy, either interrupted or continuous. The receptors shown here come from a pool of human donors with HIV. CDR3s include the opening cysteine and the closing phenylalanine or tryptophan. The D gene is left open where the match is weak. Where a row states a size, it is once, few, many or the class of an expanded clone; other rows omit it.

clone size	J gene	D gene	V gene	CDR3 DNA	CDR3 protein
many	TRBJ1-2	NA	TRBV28	TGTGCCAGCAGTTTACCTGGGAATGGCTACACCTTC	CASSLPGNGYTF
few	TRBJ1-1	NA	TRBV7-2	TGTGCCAGCAGCTTACCGCAGGGTTTCACTGAAGCTTTCTTT	CASSLPQGFTEAFF
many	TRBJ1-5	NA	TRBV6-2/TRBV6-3	TGTGCCAGCCGAAACCTCAGACAGGCCAATCAGCCCCAGCATTTT	CASRNLRQANQPQHF
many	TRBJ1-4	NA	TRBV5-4	TGTGCCAGCAGCTCCTCCTCGAGGGCAGCACGTAATGAAAAACTGTTTTTT	CASSSSSRAARNEKLFF
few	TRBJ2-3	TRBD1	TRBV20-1	TGCAGTGCTAGAGGACAGGGGGGCAGGGGCACAGATACGCAGTATTTT	CSARGQGGRGTDTQYF
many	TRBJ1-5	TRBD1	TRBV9	TGTGCCAGCAGCGTAGGGGACAGGGACCAGCCCCAGCATTTT	CASSVGDRDQPQHF
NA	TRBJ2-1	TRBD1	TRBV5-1	TGCGCCAGCAGCTTGTACCGACAGGGGGTCTACAATGAGCAGTTCTTC	CASSLYRQGVYNEQFF
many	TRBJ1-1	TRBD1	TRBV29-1	TGCAGCGTTGAACCAGGGGGCACTGAAGCTTTCTTT	CSVEPGGTEAFF
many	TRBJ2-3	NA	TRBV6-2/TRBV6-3	TGTGCCAGCCCCCGCACAGGGCTCACAGATACGCAGTATTTT	CASPRTGLTDTQYF
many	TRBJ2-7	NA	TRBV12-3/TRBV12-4	TGTGCCAGCAGTCTCCAGGGTCCCACCTACGAGCAGTACTTC	CASSLQGPTYEQYF